These 30 T cell receptor beta chains came from one sample sequenced in a study of beta chain features in type 1 diabetes. Isolated RNA was reverse transcribed in full, so expressed TCRB transcripts were sequenced. The table came from immunoSEQ multiplex PCR; TCRdb's copy has only in-frame clones and leaves some out. The data hold roughly 300,000 clones, with approximately 10% observed a single time. No antigen has been identified for these receptors. Broader study findings: Shorter TCRB CDR3s, moderately but significantly so, marked every one of the four CD4+ subsets in Type 1 diabetes patients.

The sequencing sample was made of central memory CD4+ T cells from blood. These receptors all come from a man aged 30 to 45 with type 1 diabetes.

V is TRBV9 and J is TRBJ2-5, with no clear D. The germline CDR1 and CDR2 sequences are SGDLS and YYNGEE. The V and J ends lost 0 bases and 6 bases respectively, with 12 bases between them. The CDR3 loop spans 14 amino acids. CDR3 nucleotide sequence: TGTGCCAGCAGCGTAGGATCGGGTCGACAGACCCAGTACTTC. Its protein product is CASSVGSGRQTQYF.

J is TRBJ2-5 and V is TRBV29-1; possibly TRBD1 for D (5 bases). This CDR3 comprises 15 residues. V was pared by 4 bases and J by 1 base, with 16 bases between. Germline V gene lookup returns CDR1 SQVTM and CDR2 ANQGSEA. CDR3: CSVGLTAVPQETQYF. The CDR3 DNA reads as TGCAGCGTTGGTCTGACAGCCGTTCCCCAAGAGACCCAGTACTTC.

This clone was seen a handful of times. V usage is TRBV18 and J usage is TRBJ2-7, with D perhaps TRBD2 (6 bases). V lost 3 bases to trimming and J lost 4 bases, with 10 bases between them. The CDR3 has 13 amino acids. Germline V gene sequence: CDR1 KGHSH, CDR2 LQKENI. The CDR3: CASSPIGGYEQYF. The CDR3 DNA reads as TGTGCCAGCTCACCCATCGGAGGGTACGAGCAGTACTTC.

This clone was seen only a few times. This sequence joins TRBV6-5 and TRBJ2-7; a possible D gene is TRBD2 (6 bases). There are 14 residues in the CDR3. The V and J ends lost 0 bases and 3 bases respectively, with 9 bases between them. CDR1 and CDR2 from the germline V gene are MNHEY and SVGAGI. As DNA, the CDR3 is TGTGCCAGCAGTTACTCGGAGGGAAGCTACGAGCAGTACTTC. Protein product: CASSYSEGSYEQYF.

This clone has more than one count but fewer than ten. The V gene is TRBV5-4, the J gene TRBJ2-1; 11 nucleotides line up with TRBD2. The CDR3 runs 15 residues. With 2 bases clipped from V and 4 bases from J, the junction kept 2 bases outside the gene matches. Germline CDR1 SGHNT, CDR2 YYREEE (reference sequence). The CDR3: CASSFSGGVYNEQFF. The CDR3 region has the DNA TGTGCCAGCAGCTTTAGCGGGGGGGTATACAATGAGCAGTTCTTC.

This clone was seen ten or more times. V gene TRBV7-9 combines with J gene TRBJ2-5; 7 bases align to TRBD1. Germline CDR1 is SEHNR and CDR2 is FQNEAQ (reference sequence). Trimming at V came to 5 bases and at J to 5 bases, leaving 5 bases not matched to a gene. The CDR3 has 13 amino acids. CDR3 nucleotides: TGTGCCAGCAGCCGGGACAGTCGGGAGACCCAGTACTTC. Its translation: CASSRDSRETQYF.

The chain has TRBV7-9 and TRBJ2-5, with 8 nucleotides matching TRBD2. Germline assignment: CDR1 SEHNR and CDR2 FQNEAQ (reference sequence). The CDR3 is 15 amino acids. The trim removed 3 bases at V and 4 bases at J, leaving 7 bases unmatched. The CDR3: CASSFLSGGGETQYF. CDR3 nucleotide sequence: TGTGCCAGCAGCTTCCTGTCGGGAGGGGGAGAGACCCAGTACTTC.

This clone appeared many times. The same CDR3 arises from other DNA sequences in this sample as well. The chain carries TRBV18 and TRBJ2-5; no firm D call. CDR1 is KGHSH, CDR2 LQKENI, per germline. Trimming took 3 bases from V and 0 from J, leaving 2 bases between them. The length of the CDR3 is 12 residues. This chain's CDR3 is CASSPYQETQYF. In DNA form, the CDR3 reads TGTGCCAGCTCACCCTACCAAGAGACCCAGTACTTC.

The chain couples TRBV5-6 to TRBJ2-2; TRBD1 matches 12 bases. Germline-derived CDR1 and CDR2 are SGHDT and YYEEEE. This CDR3 has 15 residues. Trimming at V came to 4 bases and at J to 6 bases, leaving 4 bases not matched to a gene. For the CDR3, the DNA is TGTGCCAGCAGCGGGGACAGGGGGCTAGCCGGGGAGCTGTTTTTT. This translates into CASSGDRGLAGELFF. The variable domain in full, with the rest retrieved from reference TRBV5-6 and TRBJ2-2, is DAGVTQSPTHLIKTRGQQVTLRCSPKSGHDTVSWYQQALGQGPQFIFQYYEEEERQRGNFPDRFSGHQFPNYSSELNVNALLLGDSALYLCASSGDRGLAGELFFGEGSRLTVL.

This clone was recorded once. The V call is TRBV25-1, the J call TRBJ1-4, with TRBD1 matching over 11 bases. Looked up from germline, CDR1 is MGHDK and CDR2 is SYGVNS. V lost 6 bases, J lost 5 bases, and 14 bases stayed unmatched. The length of the CDR3 is 18 residues. The CDR3 here is CASSLGQGASGANEKLFF. CDR3 sequence (DNA): TGTGCCAGCAGCTTAGGACAGGGGGCAAGTGGGGCAAATGAAAAACTGTTTTTT.

This clone showed up just a few times. The CDR3 region is CASISGTGFRTQYF. As DNA, the CDR3 is TGTGCCAGCATTTCCGGGACAGGGTTCCGTACGCAGTATTTT. The chain carries TRBV28 and TRBJ2-3; 9 nucleotides align to TRBD1. The CDR3 length is 14 residues. Germline V CDR1 and CDR2: MDHEN, SYDVKM. V lost 7 bases and J lost 8; bases outside the gene matches: 10.

This clone was observed a few times. The J gene is TRBJ2-1, the V gene TRBV6-5, with TRBD2 identical over 14 bases. This CDR3 comprises 14 residues. The germline CDR1 and CDR2 sequences are MNHEY and SVGAGI. Losses at the gene ends were 6 bases for V and 15 bases for J; bases not matched to a gene: 10. The CDR3 DNA is TGTGCCAGCAGCCGGACTAGCGGGGGGCCGTTGTCGTTCTTC. It codes for CASSRTSGGPLSFF.

The gene calls are TRBV27 and TRBJ2-7, with 10 bases lining up with TRBD2. From germline, CDR1 is MNHEY and CDR2 SMNVEV (reference sequence). The V and J ends lost 1 base and 4 bases, in that order; junction bases with no gene match: 4. The CDR3 spans 15 residues. In nucleotides, the CDR3 is TGTGCCAGCAGTTTATTACTAGCGGGGTTATACGAGCAGTACTTC. Translating gives CASSLLLAGLYEQYF.

This clone was recorded a few times. This chain links TRBV9 with TRBJ2-1; 11 nucleotides line up with TRBD2. This CDR3 has 15 amino acids. After removal of 3 bases from V and 13 bases from J, the junction contained 12 bases not matched to a gene. Per germline, CDR1 SGDLS and CDR2 YYNGEE. The CDR3 nucleotides are TGTGCCAGCAGCGCAGGAACTAGCGGGGGCATACCCCAGTTCTTC. Translation: CASSAGTSGGIPQFF.

The V and J genes are TRBV12-5 and TRBJ2-2, with D perhaps TRBD2 (5 bases). CDR1 and CDR2 (germline): LGHNT, FRNRAP. CDR3 size: 13 residues. V was shortened by 3 bases and J by 5 bases, with 7 bases between the two germline ends. The CDR3 DNA reads as TGTGCTAGTGGTTTATCGGGAACCGGGGAGCTGTTTTTT. Translating gives CASGLSGTGELFF.

V and J are TRBV28 and TRBJ1-2; unclear D gene. Between the trimmed V and J ends, which lost 5 bases and 7 bases, there was a span of 14 bases. The CDR3 sequence is 13 residues long. CDR1 and CDR2 from the germline V gene are MDHEN and SYDVKM. The CDR3, as DNA: TGTGCCAGCAGTCCACCCGGGCAGTTTGGCTACACCTTC. Translating it yields CASSPPGQFGYTF.

The chain is built from TRBV7-2 and TRBJ2-5; D perhaps matches TRBD2 (6 bases). Looked up from germline, CDR1 is SGHTA and CDR2 is FQGNSA. This CDR3 has 13 residues. V lost 5 bases, J lost 2 bases, and 9 bases lay in between. The CDR3 nucleotides are TGTGCCAGCAGCGGGAGGACACAAGAGACCCAGTACTTC. Amino acids: CASSGRTQETQYF. The full variable domain, in which reference TRBV7-2 and TRBJ2-5 provide the parts outside the CDR3, is GAGVSQSPSNKVTEKGKDVELRCDPISGHTALYWYRQSLGQGLEFLIYFQGNSAPDKSGLPSDRFSAERTGGSVSTLTIQRTQQEDSAVYLCASSGRTQETQYFGPGTRLLVL.

The chain couples TRBV6-5 to TRBJ2-7, with TRBD2 matching over 12 bases. The CDR3 contains 15 residues. V shed 5 bases, J shed 2 bases, and the junction held 4 bases outside the gene matches. CDR1 is MNHEY, CDR2 SVGAGI, per germline. In nucleotides, the CDR3 is TGTGCCAGCAGTGCACTAGCGGGGGGTCCCTACGAGCAGTACTTC. Encoded protein: CASSALAGGPYEQYF.

There are a few counts of this clone. The chain carries TRBV27 and TRBJ2-2; TRBD2 might be the D (5 bases). Germline CDR1 is MNHEY and CDR2 is SMNVEV (reference sequence). V was shortened by 3 bases and J by 5 bases, with 10 bases between the two germline ends. The CDR3 is made up of 14 amino acids. The CDR3 reads CASSFWGETGELFF. The CDR3 DNA follows: TGTGCCAGCAGTTTTTGGGGAGAAACCGGGGAGCTGTTTTTT.

The V gene is TRBV30, the J gene TRBJ2-3; D is tentatively TRBD1 or TRBD2 (6 bases each). Germline lookup yields CDR1 GTSNPN and CDR2 SVGIG (reference sequence). There are 13 residues in the CDR3. Trimming removed 2 bases from V and 3 bases from J, with 9 bases in between. CDR3 DNA sequence: TGTGCCTGGAGTTGGAGGGGGACAGATACGCAGTATTTT. Its protein is CAWSWRGTDTQYF.

This clone appeared many times. The rearrangement joins TRBV7-2 to TRBJ1-4; D is unresolved. V lost 5 bases, J lost 5 bases, and 12 bases lay in between. The CDR3 sequence is 14 residues long. CDR1 is SGHTA and CDR2 is FQGNSA in the germline V gene. The CDR3 region is CASSPVGSNEKLFF. CDR3 DNA: TGTGCCAGCAGCCCTGTGGGGTCGAATGAAAAACTGTTTTTT.

This clone was recorded a few times. The chain employs TRBV6-6 and TRBJ2-3; 8 positions match TRBD1. CDR3 length: 15 residues. Germline values: CDR1 MNHNY, CDR2 SVGAGI (reference sequence). J gave up 4 bases and V 5 bases, and 8 bases lay outside the gene matches. The CDR3 DNA reads as TGTGCCAGCAGTCCCCAGGGGGCGGAGGCAGATACGCAGTATTTT. It codes for CASSPQGAEADTQYF.

This clone showed up many times. Relative to the germline gene, one junction end is altered; a read error may explain this. The V gene is TRBV7-8, the J gene TRBJ2-3, with no clear D. Germline V gives CDR1 SGHVS, CDR2 FQNEAQ. This CDR3 contains 13 residues. The CDR3 here is CASSVTSKDTQYF. The CDR3 coding sequence is TGTGCCAGCAGCGTGACCAGCAAAGATACGCAGTATTTT.

The rearrangement links TRBV29-1 to TRBJ2-5, with 7 positions matching TRBD1. The assigned J gene may be wrong: the sequence end matches TRBJ2-7 better. The germline CDR1 and CDR2 sequences are SQVTM and ANQGSEA. The CDR3 has 12 amino acids. The CDR3 DNA follows: TGCAGCGTTGCCTGGGGACAGTACGAGCAGTACTTC. Translated: CSVAWGQYEQYF.

The V call is TRBV5-1, the J call TRBJ2-7, with D hard to call. V lost 0 bases to trimming and J lost 2 bases, with 9 bases between them. CDR3 length equals 14 residues. Germline V lookup: CDR1 SGHRS, CDR2 YFSETQ. CDR3 DNA sequence: TGCGCCAGCAGCTTGGCGTCTGGAGCCTACGAGCAGTACTTC. This sequence encodes CASSLASGAYEQYF.

The chain uses TRBV6-5 and TRBJ1-1, with D unresolved. Germline CDR1 is MNHEY and CDR2 is SVGAGI. Trimming pared 0 bases from V and 4 bases from J, leaving 12 bases between. This CDR3 has 15 amino acids. CDR3 bases: TGTGCCAGCAGTTACTCACCCCTTACGGCCACTGAAGCTTTCTTT. This sequence encodes CASSYSPLTATEAFF.

The chain joins TRBV2 to TRBJ2-4; D is perhaps TRBD1 (6 bases). The V gene lost 6 bases and the J gene lost 5 bases, with 20 bases spanning the gap. This CDR3 comprises 16 residues. CDR1 and CDR2 from the germline V gene are SNHLY and FYNNEI. DNA for the CDR3: TGTGCCAGCAGCGTTACGTCACAGGGTTTAGAAAACATTCAGTACTTC. Translated, it gives CASSVTSQGLENIQYF.

The table lists this clone with a few counts. This chain uses TRBV28 with TRBJ1-3, with unresolved D. CDR3 length: 12 amino acids. Germline values: CDR1 MDHEN, CDR2 SYDVKM. The germline V and J ends were trimmed by 8 bases and 8 bases, with 13 bases remaining between them. This chain's CDR3 is CASGVTGHTIYF. The CDR3 nucleotides read TGTGCCAGCGGAGTCACCGGGCACACCATATATTTT.

This clone was found a few times. The gene calls are TRBV30 and TRBJ1-6; D is unresolved. Between the trimmed V and J ends, which lost 0 bases and 4 bases, there was a span of 7 bases. Germline CDR1 is GTSNPN and CDR2 is SVGIG (reference sequence). The CDR3 sequence is 14 residues long. In DNA form, the CDR3 reads TGTGCCTGGAGTGTACAGTTATATAATTCACCCCTCCACTTT. This gives the protein CAWSVQLYNSPLHF. Full variable domain (missing parts from reference TRBV30 and TRBJ1-6): SQTIHQWPATLVQPVGSPLSLECTVEGTSNPNLYWYRQAAGRGLQLLFYSVGIGQISSEVPQNLSASRPQDRQFILSSKKLLLSDSGFYLCAWSVQLYNSPLHFGNGTRLTVT.

A few counts support this clone. The genes are TRBV4-2 and TRBJ1-4; the D is unclear. The germline CDR1 and CDR2 sequences are LGHNA and YNFKEQ. V was cut by 2 bases and J by 2 bases, with 9 bases left in between. The CDR3 sequence is 15 residues long. CDR3 region: CASSQNSWTNEKLFF. As DNA, the CDR3 is TGTGCCAGCAGCCAAAACAGTTGGACTAATGAAAAACTGTTTTTT.